This T cell receptor beta chain was found in a study of radiotherapy plus CTLA-4 blockade in lung cancer (dated by TCRdb to 2016 to 2019). Regarding the research as a whole: Objective responses were observed in 18% of enrolled patients, and disease control was achieved in around 30%. General conclusions and limits of the study: TCR clones derived from tumors expanded in peripheral blood after treatment with radiotherapy and ipilimumab. Increased serum interferon-beta after radiation, together with early dynamic changes in blood T cell clones, were reported to be the strongest predictors of response.

The study evaluated CTLA-4 blockade (ipilimumab) given together with focal radiation therapy in patients who had chemo-refractory metastatic non-small-cell lung cancer. CDR1 is given as SEHNR and CDR2 as FQNEAQ, both from the germline V gene (reference sequence). V ends up 2 bases short and J 0 bases short, with an unmatched junction base count of 9. Inclusive of the bounding cysteine and phenylalanine, the CDR3 is 17 residues long. Only the CDR3 DNA stays, 51 bases, in frame from base 1. The library was obtained by the immunoSEQ multiplex PCR assay. Entries here come from immuneACCESS through TCRdb and include only in-frame sequences with V and J called. Some clones fail to appear in such tables; in the studies checked, an unresolved V gene covers under half of the shortfall, and the cause of the remainder is unknown. A total of tens of thousands of clones appear in this sample, over 70% of them only once. The ten most abundant clones make up 3.5% to 4% of the sample.

As for this clone: Its recognized antigen is unknown. The record has no base qualities; no much larger clone is one base away.

Specimen: peripheral blood, collected from a patient treated with radiotherapy plus ipilimumab. The clonotype was recovered from a human donor with non-small cell lung cancer who had a partial response to radiotherapy plus ipilimumab. The chain joins TRBV7-9 to TRBJ1-1; 7 bases in the junction line up with TRBD1. This receptor has the CDR3 CASSLRSGGFMNTEAFF. The nucleotide sequence reads as follows: TGTGCCAGCAGCTTACGGTCAGGGGGTTTCATGAACACTGAAGCTTTCTTT.